The next 30 T cell receptor beta chains were all read from a single sample in a study of shared clonotypes between healthy human individuals. Assay: immunoSEQ multiplex PCR; the TCRdb copy retains only in-frame clones and omits some. Here the sample spans approximately 2,000,000 clones, 85% to 95% being singletons. Sequencing used naive CD4+ T cells from PBMCs. Subset here: CD45RA+ positively selected. The source is a man between 18 and 35 years old in good health. Some clones in this sample may be carry-over from other donors' samples.

V usage is TRBV28 and J usage is TRBJ1-4, with D possibly TRBD1 on 6 matching bases. The CDR3 is 14 amino acids. Germline V lookup: CDR1 MDHEN, CDR2 SYDVKM. V shed 5 bases and J shed 8 bases, with 15 bases lying between them. The DNA of the CDR3 is TGTGCCAGCAGTACGGGGGCCGGGGGCGAAAAACTGTTTTTT. Translated, it gives CASSTGAGGEKLFF.

The chain is built from TRBV6-1 and TRBJ1-3; D not certain. V lost 7 bases, J lost 0 bases, and 13 bases lay in between. Germline V gene lookup returns CDR1 MNHNS and CDR2 SASEGT. The CDR3 loop spans 15 amino acids. CDR3 loop: CASITDRFSGNTIYF. The CDR3 DNA reads as TGTGCCAGCATCACCGACCGTTTCTCTGGAAACACCATATATTTT.

The CDR3: CSVGSGSGYGYTF. As DNA, the CDR3 is TGCAGCGTGGGGTCAGGGAGCGGCTATGGCTACACCTTC. This chain links TRBV29-1 with TRBJ1-2, with TRBD1 as a possible D gene (5 bases). The germline CDR1 and CDR2 sequences are SQVTM and ANQGSEA. The V gene lost 6 bases and the J gene lost 4 bases, with 15 bases spanning the gap. CDR3 size: 13 residues.

The chain carries TRBV18 and TRBJ2-4; TRBD2 is a possible D gene (6 bases). With 1 base removed from V and 5 bases from J, the gap between germline ends came to 12 bases. This CDR3 is 15 amino acids long. Looked up from germline, CDR1 is KGHSH and CDR2 is LQKENI. The CDR3: CASSPLLAQQNIQYF. Written as DNA, the CDR3 is TGTGCCAGCTCACCACTCCTAGCGCAGCAAAACATTCAGTACTTC.

For the CDR3, the DNA is TGCGCCAGCAGCCAAGATGGGGGGAGCGGGAGTAGGAATGAGCAGTTCTTC. This encodes CASSQDGGSGSRNEQFF. The chain joins TRBV4-3 to TRBJ2-1, with 8 bases lining up with TRBD2. The CDR3 length is 17 residues. CDR1 is LGHNA and CDR2 is YSLEER in the germline V gene. Trimming cost V 0 bases and J 7 bases; bases outside gene matches: 11.

The chain links TRBV11-2 to TRBJ1-2; possible D gene TRBD1, 6 bases. Germline V lookup: CDR1 SGHAT, CDR2 FQNNGV. The CDR3 totals 15 residues. Trimming shortened V by 1 base and J by 8 bases, and 17 bases separated the two germline ends. CDR3 region: CASSLAGGGTQGYTF. The CDR3, as DNA: TGTGCCAGCAGCTTAGCGGGGGGAGGGACACAGGGCTACACCTTC.

The CDR3 sequence is CASSRSGTGSDEQYF. In DNA, the CDR3 is TGCGCCAGCAGTCGATCTGGGACAGGGAGCGACGAGCAGTACTTC. The chain is built from TRBV4-1 and TRBJ2-7; 9 bases are a match to TRBD1. Trimming at V came to 6 bases and at J to 5 bases, leaving 11 bases not matched to a gene. The CDR3 has 15 residues. Per the germline V gene, CDR1 is MGHRA and CDR2 is YSYEKL.

The rearrangement links TRBV2 to TRBJ2-5; D is perhaps TRBD2 (6 bases). CDR1 and CDR2 from the germline V gene are SNHLY and FYNNEI. Trimming removed 4 bases at V and 5 bases at J, with 14 bases between. The CDR3 has 14 residues. The CDR3 coding sequence is TGTGCCAGCAGTGGGAGTGCGGGATCGGAGACCCAGTACTTC. Translation gives CASSGSAGSETQYF.

V gene TRBV5-1 combines with J gene TRBJ2-2, with D tentatively TRBD1 (6 bases). V was shortened by 3 bases and J by 4 bases, with 13 bases between the two germline ends. The germline V gene has CDR1 SGHRS and CDR2 YFSETQ. The CDR3 is made up of 15 amino acids. For the CDR3, the DNA is TGCGCCAGCAGCTCACAGGGTTCTTCCACCGGGGAGCTGTTTTTT. Amino acids: CASSSQGSSTGELFF. The full variable domain, its missing parts supplied by reference TRBV5-1 and TRBJ2-2, is KAGVTQTPRYLIKTRGQQVTLSCSPISGHRSVSWYQQTPGQGLQFLFEYFSETQRNKGNFPGRFSGRQFSNSRSEMNVSTLELGDSALYLCASSSQGSSTGELFFGEGSRLTVL.

V is TRBV28 and J is TRBJ1-2; maybe TRBD1 (5 bases). CDR1 MDHEN and CDR2 SYDVKM come from the germline V gene. The CDR3 totals 11 residues. Trimming pared 4 bases from V and 14 bases from J, leaving 14 bases between. The CDR3 DNA is TGTGCCAGCAGTTCGGCGACAGCCAGTACCTTC. This codes for CASSSATASTF.

The V gene is TRBV28, the J gene TRBJ1-1; the match to TRBD1 covers 7 bases. CDR1 is MDHEN, CDR2 SYDVKM, per germline. V lost 6 bases to trimming and J lost 7 bases; unmatched junction nucleotides: 8. CDR3 length equals 13 residues. The CDR3 DNA follows: TGTGCCAGCAGCTCCGGGACAGTTGGTGAAGCTTTCTTT. Translated, it gives CASSSGTVGEAFF.

The chain couples TRBV4-1 to TRBJ2-7, with 10 nucleotides matching TRBD2. Germline values: CDR1 MGHRA, CDR2 YSYEKL. The CDR3 consists of 15 residues. Germline trimming cut 4 bases from V and 5 bases from J; bases unmatched to any gene: 8. The DNA of the CDR3 is TGCGCCAGCAGCCCCTCAGCGGGAGGGCCCAACGAGCAGTACTTC. Translation gives CASSPSAGGPNEQYF.

This chain connects TRBV28 to TRBJ2-2, with TRBD2 identical over 8 bases. J was trimmed by 5 bases and V by 6 bases; bases with no gene match: 11. CDR1 and CDR2 from the germline V gene are MDHEN and SYDVKM. The CDR3 contains 16 residues. The CDR3 coding sequence is TGTGCCAGCAGCTTAGCCGGGAGGGCGAGAACCGGGGAGCTGTTTTTT. Amino acid sequence: CASSLAGRARTGELFF.

V is TRBV7-2 and J is TRBJ2-7, with D possibly matching TRBD2 (5 bases). The CDR3 consists of 16 residues. The V gene lost 2 bases and the J gene lost 3 bases, with 17 bases spanning the gap. Germline-derived CDR1 and CDR2 are SGHTA and FQGNSA. CDR3 DNA sequence: TGTGCCAGCAGCTTACAGAGGGCGGCAGGAGTCTACGAGCAGTACTTC. Residues: CASSLQRAAGVYEQYF. Full variable domain (remainder filled in from reference TRBV7-2 and TRBJ2-7): GAGVSQSPSNKVTEKGKDVELRCDPISGHTALYWYRQSLGQGLEFLIYFQGNSAPDKSGLPSDRFSAERTGGSVSTLTIQRTQQEDSAVYLCASSLQRAAGVYEQYFGPGTRLTVT.

This sequence joins TRBV7-3 and TRBJ2-7, with TRBD1 as a possible D gene (6 bases). V was pared by 5 bases and J by 3 bases, with 11 bases between. Germline CDR1 and CDR2: SGHTA and FQGTGA. The CDR3 totals 13 residues. The CDR3 here is CASSPTTGYEQYF. The DNA of the CDR3 is TGTGCCAGCAGCCCTACGACAGGCTACGAGCAGTACTTC.

The chain recombines TRBV5-1 with TRBJ2-7; possibly TRBD1 or TRBD2 for D (5 bases each). The V gene lost 4 bases and the J gene lost 5 bases, with 13 bases spanning the gap. CDR1 SGHRS and CDR2 YFSETQ come from the germline V gene. The CDR3 has 13 residues. CDR3 loop: CASSPGTFDEQYF. DNA of the CDR3: TGCGCCAGCAGCCCCGGGACCTTCGACGAGCAGTACTTC.

The CDR3 protein is CASSPSWGQSYEQYF. In DNA form, the CDR3 reads TGTGCCAGCAGTCCCAGTTGGGGACAATCCTACGAGCAGTACTTC. The chain has TRBV11-3 and TRBJ2-7; D may be TRBD1 (6 bases). The CDR3 extends over 15 amino acids. V gave up 6 bases and J gave up 1 base, with 16 bases separating them. Germline-derived CDR1 and CDR2 are SGHNT and YENEEA. Supplemented by reference TRBV11-3 and TRBJ2-7, the full variable domain reads EAGVVQSPRYKIIEKKQPVAFWCNPISGHNTLYWYLQNLGQGPELLIRYENEEAVDDSQLPKDRFSAERLKGVDSTLKIQPAELGDSAVYLCASSPSWGQSYEQYFGPGTRLTVT.

The chain carries TRBV19 and TRBJ1-5; D remains ambiguous. CDR3 length: 15 residues. V was clipped by 7 bases and J by 2 bases, with 15 bases between them. Germline CDR1 is LNHDA and CDR2 is SQIVND (reference sequence). The CDR3, as DNA: TGTGCCAGTACAATGGGGAGAGTGGGCAATCAGCCCCAGCATTTT. This gives the protein CASTMGRVGNQPQHF.

The gene calls are TRBV19 and TRBJ1-1, with D possibly matching TRBD1 (5 bases). Germline loops: CDR1 LNHDA, CDR2 SQIVND (reference sequence). The CDR3 loop spans 12 amino acids. The germline V and J ends were trimmed by 7 bases and 4 bases, with 10 bases remaining between them. The CDR3 sequence: CASMWGTTEAFF. The CDR3 DNA reads as TGTGCCAGTATGTGGGGGACCACTGAAGCTTTCTTT.

The CDR3: CAWSRTAHEKLFF. For the CDR3, the DNA is TGTGCCTGGAGCAGGACAGCACATGAAAAACTGTTTTTT. This rearrangement joins TRBV30 to TRBJ1-4; D perhaps matches TRBD1 (6 bases). The CDR3 length is 13 residues. Germline V lookup: CDR1 GTSNPN, CDR2 SVGIG (reference sequence). Deletions cut 3 bases from V and 6 bases from J, with 11 bases between.

This chain joins TRBV28 and TRBJ1-3; D is uncertain. The germline V and J ends were trimmed by 7 bases and 0 bases, with 7 bases remaining between them. Germline CDR1 reads MDHEN; CDR2 reads SYDVKM. This CDR3 is 13 amino acids long. The CDR3 reads CASNKISGNTIYF. CDR3 in DNA: TGTGCCAGCAATAAGATCTCTGGAAACACCATATATTTT. Filled out from reference TRBV28 and TRBJ1-3, the complete variable domain reads DVKVTQSSRYLVKRTGEKVFLECVQDMDHENMFWYRQDPGLGLRLIYFSYDVKMKEKGDIPEGYSVSREKKERFSLILESASTNQTSMYLCASNKISGNTIYFGEGSWLTVV.

This sequence joins TRBV11-2 and TRBJ2-1; 10 bases align to TRBD2. CDR1 and CDR2 (germline): SGHAT, FQNNGV. V lost 1 base to trimming and J lost 5 bases; unmatched junction nucleotides: 8. The CDR3 runs to 17 residues. The CDR3 DNA sequence: TGTGCCAGCAGCTTAGGAATGACTAGCGGGTTCGACAATGAGCAGTTCTTC. Translation: CASSLGMTSGFDNEQFF. The full variable domain, completed using reference TRBV11-2 and TRBJ2-1, is EAGVAQSPRYKIIEKRQSVAFWCNPISGHATLYWYQQILGQGPKLLIQFQNNGVVDDSQLPKDRFSAERLKGVDSTLKIQPAKLEDSAVYLCASSLGMTSGFDNEQFFGPGTRLTVL.

This chain joins TRBV28 and TRBJ2-1, with 11 bases aligning to TRBD2. The CDR3 runs 16 residues. V lost 6 bases to trimming and J lost 12 bases; unmatched junction nucleotides: 16. The V gene's germline CDR1 is MDHEN and CDR2 SYDVKM. CDR3 nucleotide sequence: TGTGCCAGCAGGGGGACTAGCGGCGATGATACGACGCGGCAGTTCTTC. Amino acids: CASRGTSGDDTTRQFF.

The rearrangement joins TRBV5-4 to TRBJ2-2; 11 bases fit TRBD2. V shed 4 bases, J shed 1 base, and the junction held 3 bases outside the gene matches. The CDR3 totals 16 residues. Germline V gene data show CDR1 as SGHNT and CDR2 as YYREEE (reference sequence). The DNA for the CDR3 is TGTGCCAGCAGCCGTACTAGCGGGGGGAACACCGGGGAGCTGTTTTTT. This codes for CASSRTSGGNTGELFF.

The chain carries TRBV10-3 and TRBJ2-1, with 9 bases identical to TRBD1. The V segment lost 5 bases and the J segment 7 bases; nucleotides outside the gene matches: 6. The CDR3 runs 14 residues. Germline lookup yields CDR1 ENHRY and CDR2 SYGVKD. CDR3 bases: TGTGCCATCAGTCCACAGGGGGCGCTGAATGAGCAGTTCTTC. Translated, it gives CAISPQGALNEQFF.

This chain links TRBV6-1 with TRBJ2-2; no firm D call. The V gene lost 6 bases and the J gene lost 0 bases, with 5 bases spanning the gap. CDR3 size: 13 residues. Germline CDR1 is MNHNS and CDR2 is SASEGT. CDR3 coding DNA: TGTGCCAGCAGATTTACGAACACCGGGGAGCTGTTTTTT. This translates into CASRFTNTGELFF.

This chain uses TRBV7-2 with TRBJ2-7; TRBD1 matches at 7 bases. Germline CDR1 reads SGHTA; CDR2 reads FQGNSA. The ends lost 1 base at V and 4 bases at J; junction bases unmatched: 4. The CDR3 is made up of 14 amino acids. CDR3 in DNA: TGTGCCAGCAGCTTAGACAGGGGTTGGTACGAGCAGTACTTC. It encodes CASSLDRGWYEQYF.

The chain couples TRBV10-3 to TRBJ2-6; maybe TRBD1 (6 bases). V was pared by 11 bases and J by 0 bases, with 23 bases between. Germline CDR1 reads ENHRY; CDR2 reads SYGVKD. The CDR3 loop spans 18 amino acids. The CDR3 bases are TGTGCCGTATCGCCGACAGGCCTCCCCCTCTCTGGGGCCAACGTCCTGACTTTC. This encodes CAVSPTGLPLSGANVLTF.

The gene calls are TRBV5-6 and TRBJ2-5, with D unclear. V lost 4 bases to trimming and J lost 5 bases, with 15 bases between them. Germline-derived CDR1 and CDR2 are SGHDT and YYEEEE. There are 14 residues in the CDR3. The CDR3 sequence is CASSLGTVGETQYF. The CDR3 DNA follows: TGTGCCAGCAGCCTTGGAACAGTGGGGGAGACCCAGTACTTC.

The chain recombines TRBV6-5 with TRBJ2-1; D unresolved. This CDR3 is built from 13 residues. Between the trimmed V and J ends, which lost 5 bases and 10 bases, there was a span of 15 bases. Germline V gene data show CDR1 as MNHEY and CDR2 as SVGAGI. CDR3 residues: CASSRRGGAEQFF. The CDR3 region has the DNA TGTGCCAGCAGTCGACGTGGTGGTGCAGAGCAGTTCTTC.